Each of the 9 T cell receptor beta chains below was sequenced from the same sample in a study of identical twins. TCRdb called the 5' RACE reads again in MiXCR, with one record for every CDR3 protein. This sample has 600,000 to 850,000 distinct CDR3 sequences, with 18% found just once. These data were also reused for a study on T cells expressing NK-cell markers.

Sequenced sample: PBMCs. The receptors come from a woman younger than 35 in good health.

The chain is built from TRBV9 and TRBJ2-7, with 11 bases lining up with TRBD1. Trimming took 0 bases from V and 5 from J; bases not matched to a gene: 1. CDR3 length equals 14 residues. Germline V gene sequence: CDR1 SGDLS, CDR2 YYNGEE. CDR3 protein: CASSVGTGGHEQYF. CDR3 in DNA: TGTGCCAGCAGCGTAGGGACAGGGGGCCACGAGCAGTACTTC.

The chain employs TRBV6-6 and TRBJ2-7; D is unresolved. This CDR3 spans 13 amino acids. Trimming left V 6 bases short and J 6 bases short, with 15 bases between. CDR1 is MNHNY, CDR2 SVGAGI, per germline (reference sequence). CDR3 DNA: TGTGCCAGCAGCGGTCTCTCATCGGGCGAGCAGTACTTC. Protein sequence: CASSGLSSGEQYF.

This clonotype was seen more than once but under ten times. The J gene is TRBJ2-3, the V gene TRBV5-1; 8 bases are a match to TRBD2. The V and J ends lost 0 bases and 4 bases, in that order; junction bases with no gene match: 10. The CDR3 sequence is 17 residues long. Germline V lookup: CDR1 SGHRS, CDR2 YFSETQ. CDR3 sequence reads: CASSLAQRGIWADTQYF. CDR3 bases: TGCGCCAGCAGCTTGGCCCAGCGGGGGATCTGGGCAGATACGCAGTATTTT.

The table lists this clonotype with a few counts. The chain links TRBV20-1 to TRBJ2-3; 12 nucleotides agree with TRBD2. The CDR3 has 14 residues. Germline V lookup: CDR1 DFQATT, CDR2 SNEGSKA (reference sequence). The V segment lost 7 bases and the J segment 6 bases; nucleotides outside the gene matches: 8. CDR3 DNA: TGCAGTGTTGCCACTAGCGGGAGGCTTGATACGCAGTATTTT. It translates to CSVATSGRLDTQYF.

The rearrangement links TRBV10-3 to TRBJ2-1; possible D gene TRBD1, 6 bases. The CDR3 covers 16 residues. CDR1 and CDR2 from the germline V gene are ENHRY and SYGVKD. V was clipped by 6 bases and J by 3 bases, with 18 bases between them. The CDR3 loop is CAISKTSPGDYNEQFF. CDR3 coding DNA: TGTGCCATCAGCAAAACAAGTCCAGGGGACTACAATGAGCAGTTCTTC.

This clonotype appeared a few times. The chain carries TRBV3-1 and TRBJ2-7; D is uncertain. V was pared by 6 bases and J by 6 bases, with 12 bases between. The CDR3 is made up of 12 amino acids. CDR1 and CDR2 (germline): LGHDT, YNNKEL (reference sequence). The CDR3 spells CASSGPGFEQYF. CDR3 coding DNA: TGTGCCAGCAGTGGTCCGGGTTTCGAGCAGTACTTC.

As DNA, the CDR3 is TGTGCCACCTCCCAGGCAGGGGTTTTGAACACTGAAGCTTTCTTT. It specifies CATSQAGVLNTEAFF. The chain links TRBV18 to TRBJ1-1; perhaps TRBD1 as D (6 bases). Looked up from germline, CDR1 is KGHSH and CDR2 is LQKENI. V lost 10 bases, J lost 0 bases, and 18 bases lay in between. The CDR3 has 15 amino acids. Drawing the rest from reference TRBV18 and TRBJ1-1, the complete variable domain is NAGVMQNPRHLVRRRGQEARLRCSPMKGHSHVYWYRQLPEEGLKFMVYLQKENIIDESGMPKERFSAEFPKEGPSILRIQQVVRGDSAAYFCATSQAGVLNTEAFFGQGTRLTVV.

The V gene is TRBV30, the J gene TRBJ1-3; tentatively, D is TRBD1 (6 bases). Per germline, CDR1 GTSNPN and CDR2 SVGIG (reference sequence). V lost 0 bases and J lost 5, with 11 bases in between. The CDR3 has 14 residues. CDR3 sequence reads: CAWSVPGQRNTIYF. In nucleotides, the CDR3 is TGTGCCTGGAGTGTACCGGGACAACGAAACACCATATATTTT.

This clonotype was counted at least ten times. The gene calls are TRBV20-1 and TRBJ2-7; 9 bases agree with TRBD1. The CDR3 covers 12 residues. V lost 6 bases, J lost 2 bases, and 2 bases stayed unmatched. From germline, CDR1 is DFQATT and CDR2 SNEGSKA (reference sequence). The CDR3 is CSARDRAYEQYF. CDR3 in DNA: TGCAGTGCGCGGGACAGGGCCTACGAGCAGTACTTC.